This TCR beta chain was identified in a study of OX40 agonist ivuxolimab in advanced cancers. Only a few counts were recorded for this clone. Sequencing was performed with immunoSEQ multiplex PCR; in TCRdb, only in-frame clones are kept and a portion is missing. The table records roughly 93,000 clones, approximately 80% of them present only once. The ends were cut back, 3 bases at V and 1 base at J, with 6 bases in the middle. This CDR3 region has 13 residues. The germline CDR1 and CDR2 sequences are LNHDA and SQIVND (reference sequence). This TCR came from an adult with an advanced solid tumor such as melanoma, head and neck, liver or kidney cancer. The material sequenced was CD4+ or CD8+ T cells sorted from blood, taken in a trial of the OX40 agonist ivuxolimab. The chain employs TRBV19 and TRBJ1-2, with D uncertain. For the CDR3, the DNA is TGTGCCAGTAGTATTACCGGTAACTATGGCTACACCTTC. This translates into CASSITGNYGYTF.